This is a list of T cell receptor beta chains from one sample in a study of blood T cell repertoires in COVID-19. Profiled with immunoSEQ multiplex PCR; TCRdb holds only in-frame clones, not every one. The sample lists 200,000 to 250,000 clones; around 90% were seen once. Sequencing was done on a sample of PBMCs or T cells enriched from blood (not recorded which). The receptors derive from a man aged 25-45 years who had recovered from COVID-19. The CDR3 runs from the conserved cysteine through the conserved F or W. D genes are given only for firm matches.

>TRBJ2-5|TRBV7-2|.
CASSLLETQYF
TGTGCCAGCAGCTTACTAGAGACCCAGTACTTC
>TRBJ2-1|TRBV18|.
CASSSARQGGNEQFF
TGTGCCAGCTCATCCGCCCGGCAGGGTGGGAATGAGCAGTTCTTC
>TRBJ1-5|TRBV6-1|TRBD1
CASSVHGQGPSRNQPQHF
TGTGCCAGCAGTGTCCACGGACAGGGCCCTTCTCGGAATCAGCCCCAGCATTTT
>TRBJ1-5|TRBV7-9|.
CASSPQGVGQPQHF
TGTGCCAGCAGCCCCCAAGGGGTGGGTCAGCCCCAGCATTTT
>TRBJ1-5|TRBV4-1|.
CASSQAGQYSNQPQHF
TGCGCCAGCAGCCAAGCAGGACAGTATAGCAATCAGCCCCAGCATTTT
>TRBJ1-2|TRBV11-2|.
CASSLGRGNYGYTF
TGTGCCAGCAGCTTAGGGAGGGGAAACTATGGCTACACCTTC
>TRBJ1-1|TRBV5-6|.
CASSPTGGKTEAFF
TGTGCCAGCAGCCCGACGGGGGGGAAGACTGAAGCTTTCTTT
>TRBJ2-2|TRBV18|.
CASSLPVNTGELFF
TGTGCCAGCTCACTTCCGGTGAACACCGGGGAGCTGTTTTTT
>TRBJ2-7|TRBV18|.
CASSPQAYEQYF
TGTGCCAGCTCACCGCAGGCCTACGAGCAGTACTTC
>TRBJ2-5|TRBV3-1/TRBV3-2|.
CASSQDWRTETQYF
TGTGCCAGCAGCCAAGACTGGAGGACAGAGACCCAGTACTTC